The next 20 T cell receptor beta chains were all read from a single sample in a study of blood T cell repertoires in COVID-19. Method: immunoSEQ multiplex PCR; TCRdb's copy keeps in-frame clones and lacks some. The table lists roughly 250,000 clones, 65% to 80% of them singletons. The material sequenced was peripheral blood. These TCRs come from a woman in her thirties or forties with active or convalescent COVID-19.

The V call is TRBV3-1 (or the pseudogene TRBV3-2), the J call TRBJ2-4, with TRBD1 as a possible D gene (6 bases). The CDR3 is 18 residues long. The germline V gene has CDR1 LGHDT and CDR2 YNNKEL (reference sequence). V gave up 0 bases and J gave up 0 bases, with 15 bases separating them. This CDR3 is CASSQEGTLLLAKNIQYF. For the CDR3, the DNA is TGTGCCAGCAGCCAAGAAGGGACACTCCTGTTAGCCAAAAACATTCAGTACTTC.

The rearrangement joins TRBV28 to TRBJ2-7, with D possibly being TRBD2 (6 bases). V was pared by 7 bases and J by 6 bases, with 16 bases between. The CDR3 has 13 residues. Per the germline V gene, CDR1 is MDHEN and CDR2 is SYDVKM. Written as DNA, the CDR3 is TGTGCCAGCAATCCGGGAGAACAGTCCGAGCAGTACTTC. It specifies CASNPGEQSEQYF.

This clone was picked up a small number of times. The chain is built from TRBV7-9 and TRBJ1-6, with TRBD1 matching 7 bases. CDR1 and CDR2 from the germline V gene are SEHNR and FQNEAQ (reference sequence). Trimming took 4 bases from V and 8 from J; bases not matched to a gene: 8. The CDR3 length is 15 residues. CDR3 DNA: TGTGCCAGCAGCTCCCGAGGGGGCGCGGATTCACCCCTCCACTTT. The encoded protein is CASSSRGGADSPLHF.

The chain recombines TRBV19 with TRBJ1-1, with TRBD1 matching over 7 bases. This CDR3 contains 13 residues. The V and J ends lost 5 bases and 4 bases, in that order; junction bases with no gene match: 4. The germline V gene encodes CDR1 LNHDA and CDR2 SQIVND (reference sequence). The CDR3 DNA reads TGTGCCAGTAGTGTGACAGGGCCCACTGAAGCTTTCTTT. Its translation is CASSVTGPTEAFF.

This chain connects TRBV7-3 to TRBJ1-1; weak D call: TRBD1 (5 bases). V was cut by 7 bases and J by 0 bases, with 21 bases left in between. CDR1 is SGHTA, CDR2 FQGTGA, per germline. CDR3 length: 17 amino acids. The CDR3 spells CASTDPGGFVMNTEAFF. DNA of the CDR3: TGTGCCAGCACCGACCCCGGGGGATTCGTGATGAACACTGAAGCTTTCTTT.

The J gene is TRBJ2-7, the V gene TRBV11-1; 8 nucleotides agree with TRBD1. V shed 5 bases, J shed 2 bases, and the junction held 5 bases outside the gene matches. Germline lookup yields CDR1 SGHAT and CDR2 FQDESV (reference sequence). CDR3 length equals 14 residues. CDR3 in amino acids: CASSPGQAPYEQYF. CDR3 coding DNA: TGTGCCAGCAGCCCGGGACAGGCCCCCTACGAGCAGTACTTC.

The table lists this clone with a count of one. Other DNA sequences in the sample encode the same CDR3. The rearrangement links TRBV12-3 or TRBV12-4 to TRBJ2-7; D unclear. The CDR3 runs to 12 residues. The germline V and J ends were trimmed by 5 bases and 4 bases, with 9 bases remaining between them. The CDR3 loop is CASSPDTYEQYF. As DNA, the CDR3 is TGTGCCAGCAGTCCCGACACGTACGAGCAGTACTTC.

This clone has more than one count but fewer than ten. The chain has TRBV7-3 and TRBJ1-6, with TRBD1 matching over 7 bases. V was pared by 5 bases and J by 7 bases, with 5 bases of the junction left unmatched. CDR1 and CDR2 from the germline V gene are SGHTA and FQGTGA. The CDR3 is 14 amino acids. For the CDR3, the DNA is TGTGCCAGCAGCCCCTCGACAGGGAATTCACCCCTCCACTTT. Translation gives CASSPSTGNSPLHF. The full variable domain, its missing parts supplied by reference TRBV7-3 and TRBJ1-6, is GAGVSQTPSNKVTEKGKYVELRCDPISGHTALYWYRQSLGQGPEFLIYFQGTGAADDSGLPNDRFFAVRPEGSVSTLKIQRTERGDSAVYLCASSPSTGNSPLHFGNGTRLTVT.

The table lists this clone with a count of one. This chain uses TRBV7-2 with TRBJ2-3; a possible D gene is TRBD2 (6 bases). V was trimmed by 3 bases and J by 2 bases, leaving 12 bases between them. CDR1 and CDR2 (germline): SGHTA, FQGNSA. The CDR3 has 15 amino acids. The chain's CDR3 is CASSFVGGDTDTQYF. The CDR3 DNA reads TGTGCCAGCAGCTTTGTGGGGGGTGACACAGATACGCAGTATTTT.

The chain recombines TRBV24-1 with TRBJ2-7; TRBD1 aligns across 9 bases. CDR1 KGHDR and CDR2 SFDVKD come from the germline V gene. Trimming at V came to 4 bases and at J to 3 bases, leaving 9 bases not matched to a gene. The CDR3 length is 16 residues. CDR3 region: CATSEHSGTGYYEQYV. CDR3 nucleotides: TGTGCCACCAGTGAGCATTCCGGGACAGGGTACTACGAGCAGTACGTC.

The rearrangement uses TRBV6-5 and TRBJ1-6; possibly TRBD1 for D (5 bases). The CDR3 is 15 amino acids. Between the trimmed V and J ends, which lost 5 bases and 8 bases, there was a span of 16 bases. CDR1 and CDR2 (germline): MNHEY, SVGAGI. In DNA form, the CDR3 reads TGTGCCAGCAGTAGGGGCCGCGGAGGGGATTCACCCCTCCACTTT. Translation gives CASSRGRGGDSPLHF.

This clone has more than one count but fewer than ten. The J gene is TRBJ1-2, the V gene TRBV5-1, with 8 bases identical to TRBD1. Looked up from germline, CDR1 is SGHRS and CDR2 is YFSETQ. CDR3 length: 14 residues. Trimming removed 3 bases from V and 4 bases from J; junction bases left unmatched: 5. The CDR3 sequence: CASSSSGTGYGYTF. The CDR3 DNA is TGCGCCAGCAGCTCGTCCGGGACAGGCTATGGCTACACCTTC.

With respect to this clone: At one of its ends the junction is not consistent with the germline gene, which may arise from a read error. The chain carries TRBV7-7 and TRBJ2-1; TRBD1 aligns across 7 bases. This CDR3 contains 13 residues. Germline V gene sequence: CDR1 SSHAT, CDR2 FNYEAQ (reference sequence). CDR3 protein: CASSQGQNNEQFF. The CDR3 nucleotides read TGTGCTAGCAGCCAGGGACAGAACAATGAGCAGTTCTTC.

This clone showed up many times. The chain has TRBV4-1 and TRBJ1-1; no clear D. The CDR3 has 15 amino acids. V was cut by 0 bases and J by 0 bases, with 8 bases left in between. Germline CDR1 reads MGHRA; CDR2 reads YSYEKL. The CDR3 reads CASSQERVMNTEAFF. The CDR3 DNA reads as TGCGCCAGCAGCCAAGAGCGAGTGATGAACACTGAAGCTTTCTTT.

The chain employs TRBV7-3 and TRBJ1-2; a weak D match, TRBD1 (6 bases). The V end was cut by 3 bases, the J end by 5 bases, with 10 bases between. Germline loops: CDR1 SGHTA, CDR2 FQGTGA. CDR3 length: 13 amino acids. CDR3 in DNA: TGTGCCAGCAGCTTGGACAGCTTTTATGGCTACACCTTC. Amino acids: CASSLDSFYGYTF.

The chain recombines TRBV27 with TRBJ2-3; 9 bases are shared with TRBD2. Germline V gene lookup returns CDR1 MNHEY and CDR2 SMNVEV (reference sequence). J gave up 1 base and V 6 bases, and 5 bases lay outside the gene matches. This CDR3 contains 15 residues. The DNA for the CDR3 is TGTGCCAGCAGCCCAAGGACTAGCGGCACAGATACGCAGTATTTT. Protein: CASSPRTSGTDTQYF.

The chain employs TRBV29-1 and TRBJ2-7; TRBD2 matches 7 bases. V was pared by 4 bases and J by 5 bases, with 5 bases of the junction left unmatched. This CDR3 region has 12 residues. Germline V CDR1 and CDR2: SQVTM, ANQGSEA. The DNA of the CDR3 is TGCAGCGTTGTTGGGGGGGGTAACGAGCAGTACGTC. Translated: CSVVGGGNEQYV.

Remarks on this clone: This may be a read error, as it is one base from a much larger clone. This sequence joins TRBV27 and TRBJ1-4; weak D call: TRBD1 (5 bases). Germline CDR1 and CDR2: MNHEY and SMNVEV (reference sequence). V was trimmed by 4 bases and J by 11 bases, leaving 20 bases between them. The CDR3 is 15 amino acids. CDR3 in DNA: TGTGCCAGCAGTTCGCTGACAGTTAATCGCTACAAACTGTTTTTT. Translated, it gives CASSSLTVNRYKLFF.

The chain uses TRBV11-2 and TRBJ2-7, with 8 bases lining up with TRBD1. Germline V CDR1 and CDR2: SGHAT, FQNNGV. The CDR3 extends over 14 amino acids. Germline trimming cut 5 bases from V and 6 bases from J; bases unmatched to any gene: 9. The CDR3 bases are TGTGCCAGCAGCCGACCCACGACAGGGGCCGAGCAGTACGTC. Translating gives CASSRPTTGAEQYV.

V is TRBV2 and J is TRBJ1-5, with no clear D. The CDR3 sequence is 17 residues long. Germline values: CDR1 SNHLY, CDR2 FYNNEI. V dropped 0 bases and J dropped 1 base, with 13 bases sitting between them. The CDR3 loop reads CASSEARSDGSNQPQHF. The CDR3 bases are TGTGCCAGCAGTGAAGCCCGATCAGACGGGAGCAATCAGCCCCAGCATTTT.